The clone carrying this T cell receptor (beta chain) has more than one count but fewer than ten. The antigen is undetermined. This entry belongs to a study of T-cell memory formation after mild COVID-19. Study-wide background: Across donors, TCR clusters were largely donor specific. Study results and caveats: Some SARS-CoV-2-responding clones were already detected in memory before infection.

The V gene's germline CDR1 is SGHAT and CDR2 FQNNGV. The CDR3 is 14 amino acids. V dropped 4 bases and J dropped 6 bases, with 15 bases sitting between them. Constant-segment primers and 5'RACE yielded cDNA libraries for TCR alpha and TCR beta, each carrying sample barcodes and UMIs. One entry per CDR3 protein, called by TCRdb with MiXCR from the 5' RACE reads. Of approximately 51,000 distinct CDR3 sequences in the sample, 9.3% were seen once. Sequencing was performed on PBMCs or a T cell subset sorted from them (not recorded which). The chain has TRBV11-2 and TRBJ1-1, with a tentative D call TRBD1 (6 bases). This receptor was obtained from an adult woman who had mild COVID-19 (a few samples of this study predate the infection). Cell type and time point are not known. Here the CDR3 DNA reads TGTGCCAGCAGCTCCCTAGGGGGAAGTCCTGAAGCTTTCTTT. It translates to CASSSLGGSPEAFF.